This passage covers 27 T cell receptor beta chains from one sample sequenced in a study of radiotherapy plus CTLA-4 blockade in lung cancer. Repertoires were generated with immunoSEQ multiplex PCR, while TCRdb's copy carries only in-frame clones and drops some. Of about 73,000 clones detected, 87% appear once; the ten largest clones hold 35% to 50%. The sample was peripheral blood, taken from a patient treated with radiotherapy plus ipilimumab. These receptors all stem from a human donor with non-small cell lung cancer that progressed on radiotherapy plus ipilimumab.

The genes are TRBV7-9 and TRBJ2-7; D gene unclear. The germline V gene has CDR1 SEHNR and CDR2 FQNEAQ (reference sequence). The CDR3 is 12 amino acids. Deletions cut 1 base from V and 6 bases from J, with 7 bases between. The CDR3 coding sequence is TGTGCCAGCAGCTTAGAAATGGGCGAGCAGTACGTC. It codes for CASSLEMGEQYV.

The chain is built from TRBV28 and TRBJ2-7; 8 bases align to TRBD2. This CDR3 comprises 15 residues. Trimming at V came to 8 bases and at J to 5 bases, leaving 14 bases not matched to a gene. From germline, CDR1 is MDHEN and CDR2 SYDVKM. The CDR3 is CASGPRLTAGDEQYF. CDR3 nucleotides: TGTGCCAGCGGCCCGCGACTTACAGCGGGAGACGAGCAGTACTTC.

The rearrangement links TRBV19 to TRBJ2-2, with D possibly TRBD2 on 5 matching bases. Germline V gene sequence: CDR1 LNHDA, CDR2 SQIVND (reference sequence). Deletions cut 3 bases from V and 3 bases from J, with 17 bases between. The CDR3 is 17 residues long. The CDR3 loop reads CASSMGRAVADTGELFF. In DNA, the CDR3 is TGTGCCAGTAGTATGGGTCGAGCGGTCGCGGACACCGGGGAGCTGTTTTTT. The full variable domain, its missing parts supplied by reference TRBV19 and TRBJ2-2, is DGGITQSPKYLFRKEGQNVTLSCEQNLNHDAMYWYRQDPGQGLRLIYYSQIVNDFQKGDIAEGYSVSREKKESFPLTVTSAQKNPTAFYLCASSMGRAVADTGELFFGEGSRLTVL.

The chain combines TRBV11-2 with TRBJ2-7, with 8 bases matching TRBD1. V dropped 5 bases and J dropped 6; count of bases not matched to a gene: 9. The germline gives CDR1 SGHAT, CDR2 FQNNGV. The CDR3 is 14 amino acids. The CDR3, as DNA: TGTGCCAGCAGCCACGGACAGGGAAGAAGCGAGCAGTACTTC. It specifies CASSHGQGRSEQYF.

The chain carries TRBV27 and TRBJ2-1; TRBD2 matches 10 bases. CDR3 size: 15 residues. The trim removed 5 bases at V and 3 bases at J, leaving 4 bases unmatched. The V gene's germline CDR1 is MNHEY and CDR2 SMNVEV (reference sequence). The CDR3 bases are TGTGCCAGCAGTGCTCTAGCGGGAGACTACAATGAGCAGTTCTTC. This codes for CASSALAGDYNEQFF.

This sequence joins TRBV27 and TRBJ2-7; TRBD1 is a possible D gene (6 bases). Deletions cut 6 bases from V and 0 bases from J, with 15 bases between. Germline V gene sequence: CDR1 MNHEY, CDR2 SMNVEV (reference sequence). The CDR3 covers 15 residues. The CDR3 loop is CASRSYRDNSYEQYV. The CDR3 nucleotides read TGTGCCAGCAGATCCTACCGGGACAACTCCTACGAGCAGTACGTC.

The rearrangement uses TRBV2 and TRBJ2-2; D perhaps matches TRBD1 (5 bases). From germline, CDR1 is SNHLY and CDR2 FYNNEI. This CDR3 comprises 15 residues. Trimming pared 2 bases from V and 7 bases from J, leaving 14 bases between. The CDR3 bases are TGTGCCAGCAGTGAAACCCAGGGTAACCTCGGGGAGCTGTTTTTT. As protein: CASSETQGNLGELFF.

This rearrangement joins TRBV5-1 to TRBJ2-7; TRBD2 might be the D (6 bases). This CDR3 has 18 amino acids. V was clipped by 7 bases and J by 2 bases, with 28 bases between them. Germline V gene data show CDR1 as SGHRS and CDR2 as YFSETQ. CDR3 coding DNA: TGCGCCAGCCAGTCGGAACACGGGAGATCCCAGCCACCCTACGAGCAGTACGTC. The encoded protein is CASQSEHGRSQPPYEQYV.

In its sample, this clone was seen once. The rearrangement links TRBV29-1 to TRBJ2-1; 8 nucleotides line up with TRBD2. Germline loops: CDR1 SQVTM, CDR2 ANQGSEA. The CDR3 runs 16 residues. Losses at the gene ends were 0 bases for V and 3 bases for J; bases not matched to a gene: 7. CDR3 region: CSVEEHRTSLYNEQFF. The CDR3 DNA sequence: TGCAGCGTTGAAGAGCACCGGACTAGCCTCTACAATGAGCAGTTCTTC.

This rearrangement joins TRBV5-6 to TRBJ1-2; D ambiguous. Trimming removed 5 bases from V and 7 bases from J, with 12 bases in between. CDR3 length: 12 residues. From germline, CDR1 is SGHDT and CDR2 YYEEEE. CDR3 sequence: CASSVTVGGYTF. The CDR3 nucleotides are TGTGCCAGCAGTGTTACGGTTGGTGGCTACACCTTC.

The chain uses TRBV6-5 and TRBJ2-7, with TRBD1 matching 10 bases. J gave up 5 bases and V 3 bases, and 7 bases lay outside the gene matches. The CDR3 runs to 15 residues. CDR1 is MNHEY and CDR2 is SVGAGI in the germline V gene. Here the CDR3 reads CASSYVGGQGDEQYF. CDR3 DNA: TGTGCCAGCAGTTATGTTGGAGGACAGGGGGACGAGCAGTACTTC.

The V call is TRBV7-6, the J call TRBJ2-1; possibly TRBD2 for D (6 bases). The CDR3 runs to 17 residues. Germline CDR1 reads SGHVS; CDR2 reads FNYEAQ. V gave up 7 bases and J gave up 4 bases, with 23 bases separating them. CDR3 region: CASTPGESYSLYNEQFF. CDR3 nucleotides: TGTGCCAGCACCCCGGGAGAGTCCTACTCTCTGTACAATGAGCAGTTCTTC. Using reference TRBV7-6 and TRBJ2-1 for the parts outside the CDR3, the full variable domain is GAGVSQSPRYKVTKRGQDVALRCDPISGHVSLYWYRQALGQGPEFLTYFNYEAQQDKSGLPNDRFSAERPEGSISTLTIQRTEQRDSAMYRCASTPGESYSLYNEQFFGPGTRLTVL.

The V and J genes are TRBV30 and TRBJ2-3; 9 positions agree with TRBD2. This CDR3 is built from 16 residues. V trimming: 5 bases; J trimming: 2 bases; junction bases outside the gene matches: 11. Per germline, CDR1 GTSNPN and CDR2 SVGIG (reference sequence). The DNA for the CDR3 is TGTGCCTGGCGGCGGGAGGGTCAAATCACCACAGATACGCAGTATTTT. Translating it yields CAWRREGQITTDTQYF.

The chain couples TRBV5-1 to TRBJ2-7, with no clear D. The CDR3 has 13 residues. The germline gives CDR1 SGHRS, CDR2 YFSETQ. V was cut by 0 bases and J by 3 bases, with 7 bases left in between. DNA of the CDR3: TGCGCCAGCAGCTTGGGGCGGAACTACGAGCAGTACGTC. This sequence encodes CASSLGRNYEQYV.

The V gene is TRBV27, the J gene TRBJ2-3, with 15 bases lining up with TRBD2. This CDR3 has 18 residues. The junction had 7 bases not matched to a gene; V was cut back by 2 bases and J by 4 bases. The germline V gene encodes CDR1 MNHEY and CDR2 SMNVEV (reference sequence). The CDR3 bases are TGTGCCAGCAGTTTACGGGGGACTAGCGGGAGGTGGCCAGATACGCAGTATTTT. It encodes CASSLRGTSGRWPDTQYF.

The gene calls are TRBV6-1 and TRBJ2-7; the match to TRBD1 covers 9 bases. Germline V lookup: CDR1 MNHNS, CDR2 SASEGT. This CDR3 region has 14 residues. Trimming at V came to 8 bases and at J to 6 bases, leaving 11 bases not matched to a gene. The CDR3 DNA reads TGTGCCAGCCTCGTCGGGACAGGGAGATTCGAGCAGTACTTC. Amino acids: CASLVGTGRFEQYF.

CDR3 amino acids: CASARVTEAFF. CDR3 coding DNA: TGTGCCAGTGCAAGGGTCACTGAAGCTTTCTTT. The J gene is TRBJ1-1, the V gene TRBV19; no clear D. The V and J ends lost 8 bases and 4 bases respectively, with 8 bases between them. Germline loops: CDR1 LNHDA, CDR2 SQIVND (reference sequence). CDR3 length equals 11 residues.

V is TRBV11-2 and J is TRBJ1-1; D unclear. CDR3 size: 15 residues. Germline-derived CDR1 and CDR2 are SGHAT and FQNNGV. V lost 1 base and J lost 1, with 10 bases in between. The CDR3 loop is CASSLVWGGNTEAFF. The DNA for the CDR3 is TGTGCCAGCAGCTTAGTGTGGGGTGGGAACACTGAAGCTTTCTTT.

The chain couples TRBV11-2 to TRBJ2-3; 7 bases fit TRBD2. The CDR3 sequence is 11 residues long. Looked up from germline, CDR1 is SGHAT and CDR2 is FQNNGV. Trimming took 8 bases from V and 4 from J; bases not matched to a gene: 0. The CDR3 loop reads CASGGADTQYF. The CDR3 nucleotides read TGTGCCAGCGGGGGGGCAGATACGCAGTATTTT. Full variable domain (outside the CDR3, taken from reference TRBV11-2 and TRBJ2-3): EAGVAQSPRYKIIEKRQSVAFWCNPISGHATLYWYQQILGQGPKLLIQFQNNGVVDDSQLPKDRFSAERLKGVDSTLKIQPAKLEDSAVYLCASGGADTQYFGPGTRLTVL.

The genes are TRBV7-3 and TRBJ2-2; unclear D gene. Germline CDR1 and CDR2: SGHTA and FQGTGA. The CDR3 sequence is 13 residues long. V was shortened by 10 bases and J by 4 bases, with 13 bases between the two germline ends. CDR3 nucleotides: TGTGCCACCTCCCCGGCCGTCACCGGGGAGCTGTTTTTT. Translating gives CATSPAVTGELFF.

The CDR3 nucleotides read TGTGCCAGTAGTGCTTTGGGACAGGGATACCTCATGAACACTGAAGCTTTCTTT. Protein product: CASSALGQGYLMNTEAFF. The J gene is TRBJ1-1, the V gene TRBV19; the match to TRBD1 covers 9 bases. With V trimmed by 5 bases and J by 0 bases, 13 bases remained unmatched. The CDR3 is 18 amino acids. Germline V gives CDR1 LNHDA, CDR2 SQIVND (reference sequence).

The V call is TRBV10-1, the J call TRBJ2-2; D possibly uses TRBD1 or TRBD2 (5 bases each). Germline lookup yields CDR1 WNHNN and CDR2 SYGVQD (reference sequence). The length of the CDR3 is 14 residues. The V end lost 6 bases, the J end lost 0 bases, and 8 bases lay between the germline ends. The DNA of the CDR3 is TGCGCCAGCAGGAGGGACCCGAACACCGGGGAGCTGTTTTTT. Protein: CASRRDPNTGELFF.

The chain couples TRBV7-8 to TRBJ2-1; 14 bases align to TRBD2. The CDR3 covers 14 residues. V was clipped by 5 bases and J by 8 bases; unmatched bases: 2. Looked up from germline, CDR1 is SGHVS and CDR2 is FQNEAQ. The CDR3: CASSGTSGSDEQFF. The CDR3 nucleotides are TGTGCCAGCAGCGGGACTAGCGGGAGCGATGAGCAGTTCTTC.

The chain uses TRBV2 and TRBJ2-3; D may correspond to TRBD1 or TRBD2 (5 bases each). The germline V gene encodes CDR1 SNHLY and CDR2 FYNNEI. V was trimmed by 7 bases and J by 6 bases, leaving 17 bases between them. The CDR3 runs 14 residues. CDR3 DNA: TGTGCCAGCAAGGGGCTAGCCGTTTTCGATACGCAGTATTTT. Its translation: CASKGLAVFDTQYF.

The gene calls are TRBV5-4 and TRBJ2-7; D is unresolved. The CDR3 runs to 14 residues. CDR1 and CDR2 (germline): SGHNT, YYREEE (reference sequence). The germline V and J ends were trimmed by 1 base and 1 base, with 9 bases remaining between them. CDR3 loop: CASSLYPASYEQYV. The CDR3 DNA is TGTGCCAGCAGCTTGTATCCCGCATCCTACGAGCAGTACGTC.

This rearrangement joins TRBV4-2 to TRBJ2-1; D remains ambiguous. The germline gives CDR1 LGHNA, CDR2 YNFKEQ. The V end lost 1 base, the J end lost 9 bases, and 10 bases lay between the germline ends. This CDR3 has 13 amino acids. CDR3 protein: CASSQVEAIEQFF. In DNA form, the CDR3 reads TGTGCCAGCAGCCAAGTAGAAGCAATTGAGCAGTTCTTC.

The genes are TRBV11-2 and TRBJ2-3; 9 nucleotides line up with TRBD2. Per the germline V gene, CDR1 is SGHAT and CDR2 is FQNNGV. V shed 1 base and J 5 bases; nucleotides not matched to a gene: 10. The CDR3 covers 17 residues. The DNA for the CDR3 is TGTGCCAGCAGCTTAGGGCGGGAGGGCCGCCGGGGAGATACGCAGTATTTT. As protein: CASSLGREGRRGDTQYF.